This is a list of T cell receptor beta chains from one sample in a study of T cell repertoires in cytomegalovirus infection. TCRdb reprocessed the reads via MiXCR and lists one record per CDR3 protein. The repertoire holds 200,000 to 250,000 distinct CDR3 sequences, with roughly an eighth as singletons. The source material was PBMCs. The receptors come from a human donor in good health (CMV status not recorded). Some clones in this sample may be carry-over from other donors' samples. CDR3s include the opening cysteine and the closing phenylalanine or tryptophan. A D gene is named only where the DNA matches it firmly. The size field is filled for only some rows; it gives once, few, many or a size class.

TRBV29-1	TRBJ1-1	TRBD1	-	CSVDRAGTEAFF	TGCAGCGTCGACAGGGCGGGCACTGAAGCTTTCTTT
TRBV7-3	TRBJ2-5	TRBD2	many	CASSLLAGLQETQYF	TGTGCCAGCAGCTTGCTAGCGGGTTTACAAGAGACCCAGTACTTC
TRBV7-9	TRBJ2-5	-	-	CASSLMADQETQYF	TGTGCCAGCAGCTTAATGGCGGACCAAGAGACCCAGTACTTC
TRBV28	TRBJ1-5	-	few	CASSLGGAHQPQHF	TGTGCCAGCAGTTTAGGTGGGGCCCATCAGCCCCAGCATTTT
TRBV20-1	TRBJ2-1	-	-	CSAREGPRVVGNEQFF	TGCAGTGCTAGAGAGGGGCCAAGGGTGGTAGGGAATGAGCAGTTCTTC
TRBV19	TRBJ2-1	-	few	CASSMGTRGRHTEQFF	TGTGCCAGTAGTATGGGCACTAGGGGCCGACACACTGAGCAGTTCTTC
TRBV20-1	TRBJ2-7	-	-	CSARDFADSYEQYF	TGCAGTGCTAGAGATTTTGCCGACTCCTACGAGCAGTACTTC
TRBV7-9	TRBJ2-1	TRBD1	many	CASMPGTGQQSSYNEQFF	TGTGCCAGCATGCCCGGGACAGGACAACAGAGCTCCTACAATGAGCAGTTCTTC
TRBV6-4	TRBJ2-1	-	-	CASSEELSSYNEQFF	TGTGCCAGCAGTGAAGAGTTAAGCTCCTACAATGAGCAGTTCTTC
TRBV15	TRBJ2-1	TRBD1	few	CATRDRGSYNEQFF	TGTGCCACCAGGGACAGGGGGTCCTACAATGAGCAGTTCTTC
TRBV15	TRBJ1-3	TRBD1	-	CATSREQGGTGNTIYF	TGTGCCACCAGCAGAGAGCAGGGGGGCACTGGAAACACCATATATTTT
TRBV5-1	TRBJ2-7	-	few	CASSSAEYEQYF	TGCGCCAGCAGCTCCGCGGAATACGAGCAGTACTTC